The entry below describes one T cell receptor beta chain. In the original processing: Estimated nucleated cell counts came from reference gene primer amplification. TCRdb keeps only in-frame clones here, not all; method: immunoSEQ multiplex PCR. V and J calls and clone size are given by that table; D and trimming were obtained from the DNA. The sample includes some 230,000 clones, approximately 85% of them seen just once. These data belong to a study of blood T cell repertoires in COVID-19. Study-level background: Acute-phase and convalescent COVID-19 samples originated in the United States, Italy and Spain.

This CDR3 has 15 residues. The germline gives CDR1 SGHRS, CDR2 YFSETQ. V dropped 3 bases and J dropped 9; count of bases not matched to a gene: 10. This clonotype was obtained from a man in his forties or fifties with acute or convalescent COVID-19. The sample comprised peripheral blood. The chain couples TRBV5-1 to TRBJ2-3, with 10 positions matching TRBD1. The CDR3 region is CASSSTGQGIQTQYF. The CDR3 bases are TGCGCCAGCAGCTCGACGGGACAGGGGATCCAAACGCAGTATTTT.